These 14 T cell receptor beta chains were all obtained from the same sample, sequenced in a study of CD8+ T cells in alopecia areata. RNA extraction and reverse transcription yielded cDNA as sequencing template. Method: immunoSEQ multiplex PCR; TCRdb's copy keeps in-frame clones and lacks some. This sample has 89,000 or so clones, with 45% to 60% found just once. Sample: NKG2D-high CD8+ T cells sorted from blood. These receptor sequences come from a human donor with alopecia areata.

The genes are TRBV30 and TRBJ1-2; D ambiguous. The V and J ends lost 3 bases and 4 bases respectively, with 9 bases between them. This CDR3 contains 12 residues. Germline assignment: CDR1 GTSNPN and CDR2 SVGIG (reference sequence). The CDR3 bases are TGTGCCTGGAGAGGGCGTCTCTATGGCTACACCTTC. Residues: CAWRGRLYGYTF.

The chain has TRBV6-5 and TRBJ2-2; D call uncertain. Trimming shortened V by 0 bases and J by 8 bases, and 10 bases separated the two germline ends. This CDR3 has 14 residues. Germline lookup yields CDR1 MNHEY and CDR2 SVGAGI. CDR3 sequence: CASSYSRMRGELFF. The CDR3 DNA follows: TGTGCCAGCAGTTACTCCCGGATGAGGGGGGAGCTGTTTTTT.

The rearrangement joins TRBV27 to TRBJ2-7, with a possible D match to TRBD1 (6 bases). The germline V gene has CDR1 MNHEY and CDR2 SMNVEV (reference sequence). The CDR3 loop spans 13 amino acids. Trimming pared 5 bases from V and 4 bases from J, leaving 12 bases between. The CDR3 reads CASSLGTLYEQYF. CDR3 nucleotides: TGTGCCAGCAGTCTTGGGACACTTTACGAGCAGTACTTC.

The chain combines TRBV29-1 with TRBJ1-2; D is unresolved. V gave up 0 bases and J gave up 4 bases, with 12 bases separating them. The CDR3 totals 14 residues. Germline V gene lookup returns CDR1 SQVTM and CDR2 ANQGSEA. The CDR3 DNA reads as TGCAGCGTTGAAGATCTTGGTACAGTCTATGGCTACACCTTC. This encodes CSVEDLGTVYGYTF. Filled out from reference TRBV29-1 and TRBJ1-2, the complete variable domain reads SAVISQKPSRDICQRGTSLTIQCQVDSQVTMMFWYRQQPGQSLTLIATANQGSEATYESGFVIDKFPISRPNLTFSTLTVSNMSPEDSSIYLCSVEDLGTVYGYTFGSGTRLTVV.

This rearrangement joins TRBV18 to TRBJ2-5; 9 bases line up with TRBD1. The CDR3 has 14 amino acids. Per the germline V gene, CDR1 is KGHSH and CDR2 is LQKENI. V lost 3 bases to trimming and J lost 3 bases; unmatched junction nucleotides: 2. The CDR3: CASSPRTGEETQYF. As DNA, the CDR3 is TGTGCCAGCTCACCCCGGACAGGGGAAGAGACCCAGTACTTC.

The chain recombines TRBV30 with TRBJ2-5, with no clear D. V was cut by 0 bases and J by 2 bases, with 10 bases left in between. This CDR3 contains 14 residues. The germline V gene encodes CDR1 GTSNPN and CDR2 SVGIG (reference sequence). The CDR3 bases are TGTGCCTGGAGTGTATCCGCGGAGCAAGAGACCCAGTACTTC. Amino acids: CAWSVSAEQETQYF. Based on the CDR3 plus reference TRBV30 and TRBJ2-5, the full variable domain is SQTIHQWPATLVQPVGSPLSLECTVEGTSNPNLYWYRQAAGRGLQLLFYSVGIGQISSEVPQNLSASRPQDRQFILSSKKLLLSDSGFYLCAWSVSAEQETQYFGPGTRLLVL.

In its sample, this clone was seen a few times. The J gene is TRBJ2-5, the V gene TRBV15; TRBD1 is a possible D gene (7 bases). The CDR3 consists of 17 residues. In germline, CDR1 is LNHNV, CDR2 YYDKDF (reference sequence). The germline V and J ends were trimmed by 8 bases and 0 bases, with 22 bases remaining between them. For the CDR3, the DNA is TGTGCCACCGGGAAGACAGGGCTCGGGGACTACCAAGAGACCCAGTACTTC. Its translation is CATGKTGLGDYQETQYF.

CDR3 region: CASSLETYEQYF. The DNA for the CDR3 is TGTGCCAGCAGCTTGGAAACTTACGAGCAGTACTTC. The chain employs TRBV5-4 and TRBJ2-7; D is unresolved. With 0 bases removed from V and 4 bases from J, the gap between germline ends came to 5 bases. The germline V gene encodes CDR1 SGHNT and CDR2 YYREEE (reference sequence). CDR3 length equals 12 residues.

The chain couples TRBV9 to TRBJ2-3; 7 bases agree with TRBD2. This CDR3 is built from 15 residues. The germline CDR1 and CDR2 sequences are SGDLS and YYNGEE. Trimming at V came to 0 bases and at J to 3 bases, leaving 4 bases not matched to a gene. CDR3 in amino acids: CASSVDGGGTDTQYF. In nucleotides, the CDR3 is TGTGCCAGCAGCGTAGACGGGGGAGGGACAGATACGCAGTATTTT.

V usage is TRBV4-1 and J usage is TRBJ2-7; no definite D call. Germline CDR1 and CDR2: MGHRA and YSYEKL. V was cut by 2 bases and J by 7 bases, with 12 bases left in between. The CDR3 has 13 residues. This chain's CDR3 is CASSQSPMGEQYF. DNA for the CDR3: TGCGCCAGCAGCCAAAGCCCCATGGGGGAGCAGTACTTC.

V gene TRBV6-1 combines with J gene TRBJ1-1, with a tentative D call TRBD1 (5 bases). This CDR3 spans 14 amino acids. Germline V gene sequence: CDR1 MNHNS, CDR2 SASEGT. The V and J ends lost 4 bases and 1 base respectively, with 10 bases between them. The CDR3 loop reads CASSGGETNTEAFF. CDR3 nucleotide sequence: TGTGCCAGCAGTGGGGGGGAAACGAACACTGAAGCTTTCTTT.

This clone was seen a handful of times. The chain recombines TRBV23-1 with TRBJ1-2; unclear D gene. TRBV23-1 has ORF status, its function being uncertain. V was cut by 4 bases and J by 5 bases, with 8 bases left in between. This CDR3 contains 12 residues. CDR3 region: CASSPTRYGYTF. In DNA form, the CDR3 reads TGCGCCAGCAGTCCGACCCGGTATGGCTACACCTTC.

DNA for the CDR3: TGTGCCTGGAGCCGCGGGAGCACAGATACGCAGTATTTT. Protein product: CAWSRGSTDTQYF. The chain has TRBV30 and TRBJ2-3; possibly TRBD2 for D (5 bases). The germline CDR1 and CDR2 sequences are GTSNPN and SVGIG (reference sequence). This CDR3 has 13 amino acids. The V gene lost 3 bases and the J gene lost 0 bases, with 7 bases spanning the gap.

The chain carries TRBV27 and TRBJ2-7; D gene unclear. The CDR3 has 13 residues. With 6 bases removed from V and 4 bases from J, the gap between germline ends came to 13 bases. CDR1 MNHEY and CDR2 SMNVEV come from the germline V gene (reference sequence). For the CDR3, the DNA is TGTGCCAGCAGGGCCCGGGTCCCTTACGAGCAGTACTTC. This encodes CASRARVPYEQYF.